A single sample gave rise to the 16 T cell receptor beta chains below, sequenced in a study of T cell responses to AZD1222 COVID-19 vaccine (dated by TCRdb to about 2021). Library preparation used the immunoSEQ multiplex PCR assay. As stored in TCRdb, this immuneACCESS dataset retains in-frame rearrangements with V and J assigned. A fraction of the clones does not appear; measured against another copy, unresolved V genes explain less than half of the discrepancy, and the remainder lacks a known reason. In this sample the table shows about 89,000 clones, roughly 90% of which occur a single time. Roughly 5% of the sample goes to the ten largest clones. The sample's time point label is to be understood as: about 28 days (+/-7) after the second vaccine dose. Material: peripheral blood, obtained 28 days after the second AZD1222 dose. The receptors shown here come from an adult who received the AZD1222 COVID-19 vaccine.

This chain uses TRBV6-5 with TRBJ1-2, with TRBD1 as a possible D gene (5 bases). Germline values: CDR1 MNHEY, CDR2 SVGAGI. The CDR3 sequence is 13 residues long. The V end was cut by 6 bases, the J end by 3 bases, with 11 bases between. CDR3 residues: CASRLGADYGYTF. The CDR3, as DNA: TGTGCCAGCAGGCTAGGGGCCGACTATGGCTACACCTTC.

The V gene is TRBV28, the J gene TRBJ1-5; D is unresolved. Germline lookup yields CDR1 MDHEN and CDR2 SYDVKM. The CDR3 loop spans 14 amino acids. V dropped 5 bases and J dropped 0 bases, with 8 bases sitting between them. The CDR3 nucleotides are TGTGCCAGCAGTCAGACGGGTAGCAATCAGCCCCAGCATTTT. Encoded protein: CASSQTGSNQPQHF.

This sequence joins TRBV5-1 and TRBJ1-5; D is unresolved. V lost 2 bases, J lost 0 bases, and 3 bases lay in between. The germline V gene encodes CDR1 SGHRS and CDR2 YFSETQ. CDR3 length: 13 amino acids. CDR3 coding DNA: TGCGCCAGCAGCTTCGATAGCAATCAGCCCCAGCATTTT. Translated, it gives CASSFDSNQPQHF. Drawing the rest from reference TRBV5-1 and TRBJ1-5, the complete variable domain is KAGVTQTPRYLIKTRGQQVTLSCSPISGHRSVSWYQQTPGQGLQFLFEYFSETQRNKGNFPGRFSGRQFSNSRSEMNVSTLELGDSALYLCASSFDSNQPQHFGDGTRLSIL.

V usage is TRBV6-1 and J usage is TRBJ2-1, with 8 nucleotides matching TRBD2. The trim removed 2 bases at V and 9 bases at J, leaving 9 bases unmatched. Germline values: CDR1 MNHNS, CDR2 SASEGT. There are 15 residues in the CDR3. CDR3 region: CASSESGSGGAEQFF. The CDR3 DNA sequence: TGTGCCAGCAGTGAATCCGGAAGCGGGGGTGCTGAGCAGTTCTTC.

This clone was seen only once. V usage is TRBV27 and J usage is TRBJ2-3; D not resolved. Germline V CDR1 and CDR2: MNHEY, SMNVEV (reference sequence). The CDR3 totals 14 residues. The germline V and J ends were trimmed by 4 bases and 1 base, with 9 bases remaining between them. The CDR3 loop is CASSSQARTDTQYF. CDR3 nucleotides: TGTGCCAGCAGTTCCCAGGCGCGCACAGATACGCAGTATTTT.

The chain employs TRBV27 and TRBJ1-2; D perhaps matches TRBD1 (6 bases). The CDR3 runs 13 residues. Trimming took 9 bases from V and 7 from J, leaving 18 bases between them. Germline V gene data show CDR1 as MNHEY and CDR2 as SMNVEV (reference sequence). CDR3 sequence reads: CARSPLEGGGYTF. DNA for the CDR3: TGTGCCAGATCCCCTTTGGAGGGGGGTGGCTACACCTTC.

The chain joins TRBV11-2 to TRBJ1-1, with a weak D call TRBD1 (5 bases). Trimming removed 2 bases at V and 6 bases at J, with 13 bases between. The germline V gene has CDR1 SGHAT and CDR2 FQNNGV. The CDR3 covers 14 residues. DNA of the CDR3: TGTGCCAGCAGCTTACTGGTCAGGGACTCTGAAGCTTTCTTT. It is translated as CASSLLVRDSEAFF.

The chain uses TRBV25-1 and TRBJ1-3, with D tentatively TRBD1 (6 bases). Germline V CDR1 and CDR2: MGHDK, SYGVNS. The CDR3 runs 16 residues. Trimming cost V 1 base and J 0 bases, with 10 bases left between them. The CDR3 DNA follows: TGTGCCAGCAGTGAATTGGACAGCTTCTCTGGAAACACCATATATTTT. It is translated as CASSELDSFSGNTIYF.

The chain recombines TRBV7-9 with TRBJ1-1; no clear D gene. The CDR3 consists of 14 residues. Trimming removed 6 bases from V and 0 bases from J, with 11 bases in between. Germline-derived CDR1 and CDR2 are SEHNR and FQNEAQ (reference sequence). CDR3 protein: CASSQRTVNTEAFF. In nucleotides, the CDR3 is TGTGCCAGCAGTCAGAGGACGGTGAACACTGAAGCTTTCTTT.

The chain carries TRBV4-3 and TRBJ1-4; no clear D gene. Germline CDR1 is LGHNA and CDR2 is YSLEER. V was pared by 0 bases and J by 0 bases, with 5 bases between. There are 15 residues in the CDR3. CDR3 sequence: CASSQDTSTNEKLFF. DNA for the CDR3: TGCGCCAGCAGCCAAGACACTTCAACTAATGAAAAACTGTTTTTT.

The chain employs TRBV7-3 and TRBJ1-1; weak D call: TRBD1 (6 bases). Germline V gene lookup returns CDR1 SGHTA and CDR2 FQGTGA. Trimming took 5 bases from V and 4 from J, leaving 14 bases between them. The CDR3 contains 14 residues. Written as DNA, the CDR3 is TGTGCCAGCAGCGCCTCGGGACAAGTCACTGAAGCTTTCTTT. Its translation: CASSASGQVTEAFF.

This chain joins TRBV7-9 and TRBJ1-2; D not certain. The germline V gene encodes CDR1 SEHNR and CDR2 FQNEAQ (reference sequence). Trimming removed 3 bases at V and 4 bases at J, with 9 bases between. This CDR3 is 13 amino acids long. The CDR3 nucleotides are TGTGCCAGCAGCTTGGGATCGGCCTATGGCTACACCTTC. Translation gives CASSLGSAYGYTF.

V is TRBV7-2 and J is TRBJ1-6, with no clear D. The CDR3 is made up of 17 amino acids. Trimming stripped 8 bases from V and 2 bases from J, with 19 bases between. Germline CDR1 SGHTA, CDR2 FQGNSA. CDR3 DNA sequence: TGTGCCAGCGGCCCAACACTATCAGGAACCTATAATTCACCCCTCCACTTT. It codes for CASGPTLSGTYNSPLHF.

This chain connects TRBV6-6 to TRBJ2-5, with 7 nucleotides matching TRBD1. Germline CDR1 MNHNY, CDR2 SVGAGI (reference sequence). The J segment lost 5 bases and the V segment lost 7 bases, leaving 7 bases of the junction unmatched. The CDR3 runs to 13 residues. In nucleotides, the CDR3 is TGTGCCAGCATTGAAACAGGGGTGGAGACCCAGTACTTC. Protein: CASIETGVETQYF.

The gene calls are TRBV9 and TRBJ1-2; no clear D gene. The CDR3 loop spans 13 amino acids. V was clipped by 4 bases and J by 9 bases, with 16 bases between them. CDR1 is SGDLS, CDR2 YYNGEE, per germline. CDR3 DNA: TGTGCCAGCAGCTTCTCTTTACTAGGTAGCTACACCTTC. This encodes CASSFSLLGSYTF.

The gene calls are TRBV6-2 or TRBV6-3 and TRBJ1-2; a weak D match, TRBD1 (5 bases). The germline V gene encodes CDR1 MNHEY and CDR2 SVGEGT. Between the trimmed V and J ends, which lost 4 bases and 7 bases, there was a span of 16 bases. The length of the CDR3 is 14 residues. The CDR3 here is CASSFGGASFGYTF. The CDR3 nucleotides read TGTGCCAGCAGTTTCGGAGGGGCGTCCTTTGGCTACACCTTC.